The next 31 T cell receptor beta chains were all read from a single sample in a study of identical twins (dated by TCRdb to the mid-2010s). The library was made by 5' RACE. Sequencing used an Illumina HiSeq 2000. TCRdb's own reprocessing of the public reads used fastp at Q25 and MiXCR and kept productive beta chains. Entries are consolidated by CDR3 protein sequence, retaining the most common genes and DNA. In all, the sample holds hundreds of thousands of distinct CDR3 sequences, and 9.4% of those were seen once. The ten largest clones represent approximately 5.1% of the sample. The specimen sequenced was memory (CD45RO+) T cells sorted from blood. The cell subset or site label corresponds to: CD45RO+ enriched T cells. These TCRs come from a woman aged 18-30 years in good health.

This clonotype was counted at least ten times. The J gene is TRBJ2-1, the V gene TRBV11-1, with D maybe TRBD1 (5 bases). V dropped 6 bases and J dropped 9 bases, with 15 bases sitting between them. The CDR3 contains 13 residues. Germline-derived CDR1 and CDR2 are SGHAT and FQDESV (reference sequence). The DNA for the CDR3 is TGTGCCAGCAGGCTCACCTCAAGGGGTGAGCAGTTCTTC. Its protein product is CASRLTSRGEQFF. Based on the CDR3 plus reference TRBV11-1 and TRBJ2-1, the full variable domain is EAEVAQSPRYKITEKSQAVAFWCDPISGHATLYWYRQILGQGPELLVQFQDESVVDDSQLPKDRFSAERLKGVDSTLKIQPAELGDSAMYLCASRLTSRGEQFFGPGTRLTVL.

This clonotype was detected only a few times. This chain uses TRBV19 with TRBJ1-1, with TRBD1 as a possible D gene (5 bases). Trimming took 5 bases from V and 3 from J, leaving 13 bases between them. Germline CDR1 and CDR2: LNHDA and SQIVND (reference sequence). The CDR3 is 14 residues long. This chain's CDR3 is CASSYRGLDTEAFF. CDR3 DNA sequence: TGTGCCAGTAGTTATCGGGGGTTGGACACTGAAGCTTTCTTT.

This clonotype turned up a few times. The gene calls are TRBV3-1 and TRBJ1-5, with D possibly TRBD1 on 5 matching bases. V lost 4 bases and J lost 4, with 17 bases in between. CDR1 and CDR2 (germline): LGHDT, YNNKEL (reference sequence). The CDR3 extends over 16 amino acids. CDR3 coding DNA: TGTGCCAGCAGCCGCGGCAAAGGGGTGCGGAATCAGCCCCAGCATTTT. Amino acids: CASSRGKGVRNQPQHF.

This clonotype was counted between two and nine times. The CDR3 nucleotides read TGTGCCAGCAGTTTATTAAGGGGGGTCTACGAGCAGTACTTC. Translation gives CASSLLRGVYEQYF. The rearrangement uses TRBV28 and TRBJ2-7; the D call may be TRBD1 or TRBD2 (6 bases each). CDR3 length equals 14 residues. CDR1 MDHEN and CDR2 SYDVKM come from the germline V gene. Trimming pared 1 base from V and 3 bases from J, leaving 10 bases between.

The chain couples TRBV29-1 to TRBJ2-2; TRBD1 is a possible D gene (5 bases). CDR1 and CDR2 (germline): SQVTM, ANQGSEA. The CDR3 spans 13 residues. Trimming left V 2 bases short and J 5 bases short, with 9 bases between. This chain's CDR3 is CSVEQGWTGELFF. The CDR3 nucleotides read TGCAGCGTTGAACAGGGATGGACCGGGGAGCTGTTTTTT.

The CDR3 DNA sequence: TGTGCCAGCAGTCATCTCAATGAGCAGTTCTTC. Amino acid sequence: CASSHLNEQFF. V gene TRBV3-1 combines with J gene TRBJ2-1; no clear D. The CDR3 is 11 residues long. CDR1 is LGHDT and CDR2 is YNNKEL in the germline V gene (reference sequence). V was trimmed by 6 bases and J by 6 bases, leaving 6 bases between them.

This clonotype showed up just a few times. CDR3 protein: CASSDGVGGEAFF. CDR3 DNA sequence: TGTGCCAGCTCCGACGGGGTCGGGGGTGAAGCTTTCTTT. The rearrangement joins TRBV18 to TRBJ1-1, with a tentative D call TRBD1 (5 bases). V dropped 6 bases and J dropped 7 bases, with 15 bases sitting between them. The CDR3 contains 13 residues. Per the germline V gene, CDR1 is KGHSH and CDR2 is LQKENI.

In its sample, this clonotype was seen a few times. The chain couples TRBV12-3 or TRBV12-4 to TRBJ2-6; 13 nucleotides match TRBD2. This CDR3 spans 18 amino acids. V trimming: 8 bases; J trimming: 1 base; junction bases outside the gene matches: 8. CDR3 sequence: CASGLRGLAGSGANVLTF. The CDR3 DNA sequence: TGTGCCAGCGGACTGAGGGGACTAGCGGGATCTGGGGCCAACGTCCTGACTTTC.

This clonotype was recorded a few times. The chain is built from TRBV20-1 and TRBJ2-1; 14 nucleotides agree with TRBD2. Germline CDR1 reads DFQATT; CDR2 reads SNEGSKA (reference sequence). The CDR3 is 16 amino acids. V lost 6 bases and J lost 8; bases outside the gene matches: 12. In DNA form, the CDR3 reads TGCAGTGCCAAAGGGACTAGCGGGGGCCTGAGGGATGAGCAGTTCTTC. This gives the protein CSAKGTSGGLRDEQFF.

This clonotype was found a few times. The rearrangement uses TRBV11-2 and TRBJ1-6, with 8 bases lining up with TRBD1. In germline, CDR1 is SGHAT, CDR2 FQNNGV. V lost 1 base, J lost 15 bases, and 2 bases stayed unmatched. There are 12 residues in the CDR3. The CDR3 spells CASSLATGDLHF. CDR3 DNA sequence: TGTGCCAGCAGCTTAGCGACAGGGGACCTCCACTTT.

This clonotype has a handful of counts. The chain carries TRBV12-3 or TRBV12-4 and TRBJ2-1, with D hard to call. Trimming took 6 bases from V and 11 from J, leaving 8 bases between them. The CDR3 has 10 amino acids. CDR3 protein: CASSSQQQFF. Written as DNA, the CDR3 is TGTGCCAGCAGCTCCCAGCAGCAGTTCTTC.

This clonotype occurred many times. This chain joins TRBV20-1 and TRBJ2-6, with D perhaps TRBD1 or TRBD2 (6 bases each). The germline V gene has CDR1 DFQATT and CDR2 SNEGSKA (reference sequence). V dropped 4 bases and J dropped 0 bases, with 19 bases sitting between them. The CDR3 contains 18 residues. CDR3 loop: CSATPSLGGGSGANVLTF. The CDR3 DNA is TGCAGTGCTACGCCTAGTTTAGGGGGAGGCTCTGGGGCCAACGTCCTGACTTTC.

This clonotype was observed at least ten times. The V call is TRBV27, the J call TRBJ1-1, with a tentative D call TRBD1 (5 bases). The CDR3 totals 16 residues. Germline V gene sequence: CDR1 MNHEY, CDR2 SMNVEV (reference sequence). The V end lost 3 bases, the J end lost 0 bases, and 14 bases lay between the germline ends. The CDR3 here is CASSFGAQYMNTEAFF. The CDR3 nucleotides are TGTGCCAGCAGTTTTGGGGCCCAGTATATGAACACTGAAGCTTTCTTT.

About this clonotype: With a much larger clone just one base away, this may be a read error. V is TRBV5-1 and J is TRBJ2-2; D uncertain. The CDR3 length is 15 residues. Germline V gene lookup returns CDR1 SGHRS and CDR2 YFSETQ. Trimming left V 6 bases short and J 2 bases short, with 14 bases between. CDR3 protein: CASNRGTFNTGELFF. In DNA, the CDR3 is TGCGCCAGCAACAGAGGCACCTTTAACACCGGGGAGCTGTTTTTT.

The rearrangement uses TRBV2 and TRBJ2-1; 10 bases match TRBD1. The J segment lost 4 bases and the V segment lost 7 bases, leaving 7 bases of the junction unmatched. The length of the CDR3 is 15 residues. The germline V gene has CDR1 SNHLY and CDR2 FYNNEI. Written as DNA, the CDR3 is TGTGCCAGCACCGCCCGGGACAGGGGATACAATGAGCAGTTCTTC. Translating gives CASTARDRGYNEQFF.

The chain recombines TRBV27 with TRBJ1-1, with 10 positions matching TRBD1. Trimming removed 8 bases from V and 9 bases from J; junction bases left unmatched: 6. Germline assignment: CDR1 MNHEY and CDR2 SMNVEV (reference sequence). The length of the CDR3 is 12 residues. The CDR3 DNA follows: TGTGCCAGCCGCGGGACAGGGGCAAAAGCTTTCTTT. Amino acids: CASRGTGAKAFF.

The sample holds a few counts of this clonotype. J is TRBJ2-6 and V is TRBV12-5; D is unresolved. This CDR3 spans 18 amino acids. The V end was cut by 2 bases, the J end by 0 bases, with 14 bases between. CDR1 is LGHNT and CDR2 is FRNRAP in the germline V gene. CDR3 amino acids: CASGLTLDGSSGANVLTF. The CDR3, as DNA: TGTGCTAGTGGTTTGACGTTGGACGGCAGCTCTGGGGCCAACGTCCTGACTTTC.

The count of this clonotype is one. The CDR3 loop reads CASSERESRHTGELFF. CDR3 coding DNA: TGTGCCAGCAGTGAAAGGGAATCTAGGCACACCGGGGAGCTGTTTTTT. The chain carries TRBV2 and TRBJ2-2, with D uncertain. This CDR3 region has 16 residues. Trimming shortened V by 2 bases and J by 3 bases, and 13 bases separated the two germline ends. Germline V gives CDR1 SNHLY, CDR2 FYNNEI.

The chain joins TRBV7-9 to TRBJ1-5, with 9 bases that match TRBD1. CDR1 is SEHNR and CDR2 is FQNEAQ in the germline V gene (reference sequence). V trimming: 6 bases; J trimming: 5 bases; junction bases outside the gene matches: 8. This CDR3 has 15 amino acids. The CDR3 is CASSRGQGGDQPQHF. The CDR3 DNA is TGTGCCAGCAGTAGGGGACAGGGCGGCGATCAGCCCCAGCATTTT.

This clonotype appeared many times. The chain is built from TRBV7-2 and TRBJ1-1; D gene ambiguous. The CDR3 covers 13 residues. V lost 6 bases to trimming and J lost 6 bases, with 14 bases between them. Looked up from germline, CDR1 is SGHTA and CDR2 is FQGNSA. The CDR3 reads CASRPLTASEAFF. In nucleotides, the CDR3 is TGTGCCAGCAGGCCTCTGACGGCTTCTGAAGCTTTCTTT.

The V call is TRBV11-2, the J call TRBJ2-7; D is unresolved. Trimming cost V 2 bases and J 8 bases, with 7 bases left between them. Germline V gene lookup returns CDR1 SGHAT and CDR2 FQNNGV. CDR3 length equals 11 residues. The CDR3 spells CASSLSAKQYF. CDR3 coding DNA: TGTGCCAGCAGCTTATCGGCAAAGCAGTACTTC.

The genes are TRBV5-1 and TRBJ2-1, with TRBD2 matching 9 bases. Germline-derived CDR1 and CDR2 are SGHRS and YFSETQ. The length of the CDR3 is 13 residues. The V segment lost 8 bases and the J segment 6 bases; nucleotides outside the gene matches: 6. The CDR3 is CASSAGGRNEQFF. CDR3 DNA: TGCGCCAGTTCAGCGGGAGGCCGCAATGAGCAGTTCTTC.

This clonotype has at least ten counts. This chain uses TRBV5-1 with TRBJ1-1; no clear D. The CDR3 has 13 residues. CDR1 and CDR2 (germline): SGHRS, YFSETQ. Trimming stripped 4 bases from V and 4 bases from J, with 11 bases between. The CDR3 DNA reads TGCGCCAGCAGCAGCTTAGGAAGCACTGAAGCTTTCTTT. Its translation is CASSSLGSTEAFF.

This clonotype was detected a few times. The rearrangement joins TRBV18 to TRBJ2-7; possible D gene TRBD2, 5 bases. Per the germline V gene, CDR1 is KGHSH and CDR2 is LQKENI. V lost 5 bases to trimming and J lost 6 bases, with 14 bases between them. The CDR3 extends over 13 amino acids. The CDR3 DNA reads TGTGCCAGCTCATTTAGCCGGGGAACCGAGCAGTACTTC. Amino acids: CASSFSRGTEQYF. The whole variable domain, filled in from reference TRBV18 and TRBJ2-7, reads NAGVMQNPRHLVRRRGQEARLRCSPMKGHSHVYWYRQLPEEGLKFMVYLQKENIIDESGMPKERFSAEFPKEGPSILRIQQVVRGDSAAYFCASSFSRGTEQYFGPGTRLTVT.

This clonotype was found a few times. V and J are TRBV9 and TRBJ1-2; no firm D call. Between the trimmed V and J ends, which lost 2 bases and 1 base, there was a span of 12 bases. The CDR3 length is 15 residues. CDR1 is SGDLS, CDR2 YYNGEE, per germline. This CDR3 reads CASSVSHSSNYGYTF. The CDR3 DNA follows: TGTGCCAGCAGCGTCTCCCACAGTAGTAACTATGGCTACACCTTC.

This clonotype has just a few counts. The chain is built from TRBV30 and TRBJ1-1; D call uncertain. V lost 2 bases and J 3 bases, leaving 13 bases between the germline ends. Germline CDR1 GTSNPN, CDR2 SVGIG (reference sequence). The CDR3 extends over 14 amino acids. CDR3 sequence: CAWSKGIIYTEAFF. Written as DNA, the CDR3 is TGTGCCTGGAGTAAGGGAATCATATACACTGAAGCTTTCTTT.

The table lists this clonotype with many counts. This rearrangement joins TRBV12-3 or TRBV12-4 to TRBJ1-5; TRBD1 is a possible D gene (6 bases). The CDR3 loop spans 14 amino acids. V was trimmed by 5 bases and J by 6 bases, leaving 14 bases between them. Written as DNA, the CDR3 is TGTGCCAGCAGTCGAGGGGGAAGCGGTCAGCCCCAGCATTTT. Residues: CASSRGGSGQPQHF.

The chain combines TRBV11-3 with TRBJ2-1; TRBD2 agrees at 7 bases. Germline CDR1 SGHNT, CDR2 YENEEA. J lost 7 bases, V lost 3 bases, and 9 bases had no gene match. The CDR3 runs 15 residues. CDR3 sequence reads: CASSFGREPRNEQFF. The CDR3 region has the DNA TGTGCCAGCAGCTTCGGGCGGGAGCCTCGGAATGAGCAGTTCTTC.

This chain connects TRBV7-9 to TRBJ1-1, with a possible D match to TRBD1 (5 bases). CDR1 is SEHNR and CDR2 is FQNEAQ in the germline V gene (reference sequence). Trimming pared 3 bases from V and 6 bases from J, leaving 11 bases between. The CDR3 loop spans 13 amino acids. The CDR3 loop reads CASSFSSGPEAFF. The CDR3 nucleotides are TGTGCCAGCAGCTTTAGTTCGGGGCCTGAAGCTTTCTTT.

This clonotype has more than one count but fewer than ten. The genes are TRBV6-4 and TRBJ2-3, with 9 bases matching TRBD1. Per the germline V gene, CDR1 is MRHNA and CDR2 is SNTAGT. The length of the CDR3 is 15 residues. The trim removed 8 bases at V and 0 bases at J, leaving 6 bases unmatched. CDR3: CASASTGGSTDTQYF. CDR3 DNA sequence: TGTGCCAGCGCCTCGACAGGGGGGAGCACAGATACGCAGTATTTT.

This clonotype was counted at least ten times. The chain has TRBV9 and TRBJ2-5, with D unresolved. Trimming shortened V by 0 bases and J by 1 base, and 7 bases separated the two germline ends. Looked up from germline, CDR1 is SGDLS and CDR2 is YYNGEE. The CDR3 sequence is 14 residues long. CDR3: CASSVGPGQETQYF. DNA of the CDR3: TGTGCCAGCAGCGTAGGGCCGGGCCAAGAGACCCAGTACTTC. Full variable domain (outside the CDR3, taken from reference TRBV9 and TRBJ2-5): DSGVTQTPKHLITATGQRVTLRCSPRSGDLSVYWYQQSLDQGLQFLIQYYNGEERAKGNILERFSAQQFPDLHSELNLSSLELGDSALYFCASSVGPGQETQYFGPGTRLLVL.